Listed here are 2 T cell receptor beta chains from one sample, sequenced in a study of blood T cell repertoires in COVID-19. Repertoires were generated with immunoSEQ multiplex PCR, while TCRdb's copy carries only in-frame clones and drops some. This table has 250,000 or so clones, 65% to 90% appearing once. Sequencing input: peripheral blood. The source is a man under 40 with active or convalescent COVID-19.

As for this clone: Sequence at one end of the junction differs from germline and may be a read error. The chain recombines TRBV30 with TRBJ2-5, with 8 nucleotides matching TRBD2. This CDR3 is 13 amino acids long. The V gene's germline CDR1 is GTSNPN and CDR2 SVGIG (reference sequence). The CDR3 protein is CAGHSGVGEPQYF. The CDR3 DNA reads TGTGCCGGGCATAGCGGGGTGGGAGAGCCCCAGTACTTC. The variable domain in full, completed from reference TRBV30 and TRBJ2-5, reads SQTIHQWPATLVQPVGSPLSLECTVEGTSNPNLYWYRQAAGRGLQLLFYSVGIGQISSEVPQNLSASRPQDRQFILSSKKLLLSDSGFYLCAGHSGVGEPQYFGPGTRLLVL.

Written as DNA, the CDR3 is TGTGCCAGCAGTGAGCGGACAGGCCCGTACTTC. This sequence encodes CASSERTGPYF. The V gene is TRBV2, the J gene TRBJ2-7; 7 nucleotides match TRBD1. CDR3 size: 11 residues. CDR1 is SNHLY, CDR2 FYNNEI, per germline. The V segment lost 3 bases and the J segment 12 bases; nucleotides outside the gene matches: 5.